This TCR beta chain was retrieved from a study of T cell responses to AZD1222 COVID-19 vaccine. Both about-4-week and about-12-week second-dose recipients were combined. This clone occurred once. Antigen unknown. The CDR3 has 14 amino acids. The germline V and J ends were trimmed by 1 base and 8 bases, with 12 bases remaining between them. Per germline, CDR1 SGHRS and CDR2 YFSETQ. Findings and limits, study-wide: Spike was spanned by vaccine-associated CD4 TCRs, with dominance at 160-218 and 743-854. No day 14 peak samples; only post-peak repertoires were characterized.

Measured with immunoSEQ multiplex PCR; TCRdb has only the in-frame clones, and not every one. The sample has about 150,000 clones, 91% seen once. The sample here was peripheral blood, taken 28 days after the second AZD1222 dose. The chain carries TRBV5-1 and TRBJ1-4; tentative D call: TRBD1 (5 bases). The TCR sequence derives from an adult who received the AZD1222 COVID-19 vaccine. The CDR3 here is CASSLQGFYEKLFF. DNA for the CDR3: TGCGCCAGCAGCTTGCAGGGTTTCTACGAAAAACTGTTTTTT. The entire variable domain, with the rest obtained from reference TRBV5-1 and TRBJ1-4, is as follows: KAGVTQTPRYLIKTRGQQVTLSCSPISGHRSVSWYQQTPGQGLQFLFEYFSETQRNKGNFPGRFSGRQFSNSRSEMNVSTLELGDSALYLCASSLQGFYEKLFFGSGTQLSVL.